The rows below give T cell receptor beta chains drawn from one sample of a study of cytomegalovirus exposure and HLA in healthy donors. Sequencing used immunoSEQ multiplex PCR; TCRdb keeps in-frame clones, though not all of them. The sample consists of around 120,000 clones, roughly 71% of them appearing once. Material: PBMCs. The receptor set was obtained from a man aged 40-49 years in good health and CMV-seropositive. CDR3s include the opening cysteine and the closing phenylalanine or tryptophan.

J	V	CDR3
TRBJ2-7	TRBV6-5	CASSYSRNREGEQYF
TRBJ1-5	TRBV27	CASSFTGLQPQHF
TRBJ2-2	TRBV6-5	CASSYLALNTGELFF
TRBJ2-3	TRBV4-1	CASSQDSRKDPWTSLTDTQYF
TRBJ1-4	TRBV28	CASSLPVDEKLFF
TRBJ1-5	TRBV15	CATSVERYSNQPQHF
TRBJ2-1	TRBV6-4	CASSDVAESSYNEQFF
TRBJ1-5	TRBV19	CASENYMTGYSNQPQHF
TRBJ2-3	TRBV18	CASSPQLTAGGWGTDTQYF
TRBJ1-2	TRBV29-1	CSDGGPVTGYTF
TRBJ1-4	TRBV5-1	CASSPETGSGEKLFF
TRBJ1-2	TRBV4-2	CASSQDREGFYGYTF
TRBJ1-2	TRBV7-3	CASSQDRGTNYGYTF
TRBJ2-7	TRBV9	CASSSRDSSYEQYF
TRBJ1-5	TRBV19	CASTQYGNQPQHF
TRBJ2-5	TRBV28	CASSFDSQETQYF
TRBJ2-3	TRBV12-5	CASGLGVGADTQYF
TRBJ2-5	TRBV7-2	CASSLGPSGSYQETQYF
TRBJ2-5	TRBV5-1	CASSTGSGETQYF
TRBJ2-7	TRBV7-2	CASSFLSGSSYEQYF
TRBJ1-2	TRBV7-9	CASSLAQGYGYTF
TRBJ1-5	TRBV27	CASSLSGTGVQPQHF
TRBJ2-1	TRBV9	CASSILAGAAEEQFF
TRBJ1-2	TRBV2	CASSADGGNYGYTF
TRBJ1-2	TRBV2	CASREGEGYTF